This TCR beta chain was sequenced in a study of early T cells in non-severe SARS-CoV-2 infection. Study findings and constraints: Matches to VDJdb favored anti-spike CD8 responses and missed private and CD4 specificities.

CDR1 and CDR2 from the germline V gene are SGHAT and FQDESV (reference sequence). The CDR3 runs 16 residues. V was pared by 5 bases and J by 2 bases, with 19 bases between. TCRdb ran MiXCR on the 5' RACE reads and lists one entry per CDR3 protein. The table records more than 25,000 distinct CDR3 sequences, about 4.6% of them present only once. This clonotype was counted ten times or more. Antigen specificity is unknown. The V gene is TRBV11-1, the J gene TRBJ2-7; D remains ambiguous. This TCR derives from an adult who was a healthcare worker with PCR-confirmed SARS-CoV-2 infection or an uninfected control (not recorded which). Input material: whole blood. Here the CDR3 reads CASSQLSSSTAYEQYF. The CDR3 coding sequence is TGTGCCAGCAGCCAACTGTCCAGCTCCACCGCCTACGAGCAGTACTTC.